This T cell receptor (beta chain) was found in a study of T cells after yellow fever vaccination. MiXCR was run by TCRdb on the 5' RACE reads, yielding one entry per CDR3 protein. The top ten clones hold roughly a fifth of a sample with fewer than 350,000 distinct CDR3 sequences, approximately 4.5% of them seen once. Study observations and caveats: Post-booster repertoires again held most primary-vaccination clones (roughly 96% CD4, roughly 88% CD8).

The V and J ends lost 6 bases and 2 bases, in that order; junction bases with no gene match: 20. Per the germline V gene, CDR1 is MNHEY and CDR2 is SVGEGT. The CDR3 extends over 19 amino acids. This clonotype was counted a few times. Antigen unknown. The sequence came from a man aged 18 to 29 who received the YFV17D yellow fever vaccine. V gene TRBV6-2 or TRBV6-3 combines with J gene TRBJ2-3; 7 bases map to TRBD2. The source was PBMCs, collected 15 days after the yellow fever booster vaccination. In DNA form, the CDR3 reads TGTGCCAGCAGCCCAAATCCTCCTGTCGGGGGGATAGACACAGATACGCAGTATTTT. Translation gives CASSPNPPVGGIDTDTQYF.